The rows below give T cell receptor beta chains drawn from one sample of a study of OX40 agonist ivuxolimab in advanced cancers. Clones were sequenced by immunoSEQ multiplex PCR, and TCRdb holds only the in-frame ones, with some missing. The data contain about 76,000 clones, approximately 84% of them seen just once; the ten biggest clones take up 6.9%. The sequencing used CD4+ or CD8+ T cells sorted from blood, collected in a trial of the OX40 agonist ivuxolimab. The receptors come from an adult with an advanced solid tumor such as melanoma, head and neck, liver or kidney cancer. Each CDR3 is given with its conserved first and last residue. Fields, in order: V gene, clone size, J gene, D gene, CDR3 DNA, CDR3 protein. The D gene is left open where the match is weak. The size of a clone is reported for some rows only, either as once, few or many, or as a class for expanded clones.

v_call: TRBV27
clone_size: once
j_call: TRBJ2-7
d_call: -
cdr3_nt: TGTGCCAGCAGTTTTTCGGGGACACGGTACGAGCAGTACTTC
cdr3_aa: CASSFSGTRYEQYF

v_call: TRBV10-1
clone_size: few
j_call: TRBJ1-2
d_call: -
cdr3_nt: TGCGCCAGCAGTGAACGGCGGTATGGCTACACCTTC
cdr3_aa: CASSERRYGYTF

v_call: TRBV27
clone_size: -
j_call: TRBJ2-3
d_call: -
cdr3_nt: TGTGCCAGCAGTGCCCAGGGGGGAATCACAGATACGCAGTATTTT
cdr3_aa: CASSAQGGITDTQYF

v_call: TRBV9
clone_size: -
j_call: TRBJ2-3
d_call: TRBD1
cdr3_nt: TGTGCCAGCAGCGCCAGGGTAGGACAGGGAGCAGATACGCAGTATTTT
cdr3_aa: CASSARVGQGADTQYF

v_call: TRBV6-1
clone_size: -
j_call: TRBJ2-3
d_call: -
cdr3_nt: TGTGCCAGCAGTGAACGGCCAGACTGGCCCACAGATACGCAGTATTTT
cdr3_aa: CASSERPDWPTDTQYF

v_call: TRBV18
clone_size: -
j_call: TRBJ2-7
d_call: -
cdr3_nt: TGTGCCAGCTCACCAGTCGCTAACTCCTACGAGCAGTACTTC
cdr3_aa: CASSPVANSYEQYF

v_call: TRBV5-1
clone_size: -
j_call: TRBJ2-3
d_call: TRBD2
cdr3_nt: TGCGCCAGCAGCTTGGGTAGCGGGGATCTCACAGATACGCAGTATTTT
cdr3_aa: CASSLGSGDLTDTQYF

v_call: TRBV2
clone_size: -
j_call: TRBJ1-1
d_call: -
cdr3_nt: TGTGCCAGCAGGGCAGGGATGGTGAACACTGAAGCTTTCTTT
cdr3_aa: CASRAGMVNTEAFF

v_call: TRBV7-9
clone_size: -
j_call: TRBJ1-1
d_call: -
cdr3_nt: TGTGCCAGCAGCCTCGGAGGCGGGGGGAACACTGAAGCTTTCTTT
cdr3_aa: CASSLGGGGNTEAFF

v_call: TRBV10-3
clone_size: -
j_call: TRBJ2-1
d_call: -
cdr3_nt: TGTGCCATTGGACCTAACAATGAGCAGTTCTTC
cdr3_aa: CAIGPNNEQFF

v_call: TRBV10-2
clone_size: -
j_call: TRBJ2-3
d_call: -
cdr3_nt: TGCGCCAGCACCGAGGGTGGCGGAGTCACAGATACGCAGTATTTT
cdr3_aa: CASTEGGGVTDTQYF

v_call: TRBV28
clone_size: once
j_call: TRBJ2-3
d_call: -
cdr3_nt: TGTGCCAGCAGTTCACCGCCTTCCCTAGCAGATACGCAGTATTTT
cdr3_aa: CASSSPPSLADTQYF

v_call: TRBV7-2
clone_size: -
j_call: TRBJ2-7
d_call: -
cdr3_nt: TGTGCCAGCAGCTTAGCCCGGGGGACCTACGAGCAGTACTTC
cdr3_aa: CASSLARGTYEQYF

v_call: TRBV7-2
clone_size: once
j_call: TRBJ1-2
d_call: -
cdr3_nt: TGTGCCAGCAGCCCAAGTCGAAGTGGCTACACCTTC
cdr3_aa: CASSPSRSGYTF

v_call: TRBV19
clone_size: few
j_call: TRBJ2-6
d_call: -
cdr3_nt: TGTGCCAGTACCGAACACCCCTCTGGGGCCAACGTCCTGACTTTC
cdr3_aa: CASTEHPSGANVLTF

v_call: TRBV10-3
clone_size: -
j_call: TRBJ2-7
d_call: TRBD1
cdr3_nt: TGTGCCGCCGGACAGGAGCTCTACGAGCAGTACTTC
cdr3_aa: CAAGQELYEQYF

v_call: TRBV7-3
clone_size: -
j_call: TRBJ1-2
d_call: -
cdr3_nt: TGTGCCAGCAGCTTAAATACGGCGGGGCGGTATGGTGGCTACACCTTC
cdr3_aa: CASSLNTAGRYGGYTF

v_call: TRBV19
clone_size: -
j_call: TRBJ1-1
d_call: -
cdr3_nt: TGTGCCAGTACAGCGGGAAAGGGTAACACTGAAGCTTTCTTT
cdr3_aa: CASTAGKGNTEAFF

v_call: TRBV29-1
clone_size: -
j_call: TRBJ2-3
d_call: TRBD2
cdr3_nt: TGCAGCGTTGATTCCGGACTAGCGGGAGAGGGCGCAGATACGCAGTATTTT
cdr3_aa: CSVDSGLAGEGADTQYF

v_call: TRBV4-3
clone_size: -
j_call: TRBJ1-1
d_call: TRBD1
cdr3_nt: TGCGCCAGCAGCCCCGGGACAGGGAACACTGAAGCTTTCTTT
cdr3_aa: CASSPGTGNTEAFF

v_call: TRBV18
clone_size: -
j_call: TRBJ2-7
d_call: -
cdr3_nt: TGTGCCAGCTCACCACGAGACGGAGGCTACGAGCAGTACTTC
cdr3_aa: CASSPRDGGYEQYF

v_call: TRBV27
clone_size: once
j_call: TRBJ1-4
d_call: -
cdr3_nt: TGTGCCAGCAGTTCCACGGACTTATGCCTGAACTTATTTAATGAAAAACTGTTTTTT
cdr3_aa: CASSSTDLCLNLFNEKLFF

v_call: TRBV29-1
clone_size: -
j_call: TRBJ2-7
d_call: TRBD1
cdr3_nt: TGCAGCGTTTCCGCCGGGACAGGGGAAGGTTACGAGCAGTACTTC
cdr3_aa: CSVSAGTGEGYEQYF

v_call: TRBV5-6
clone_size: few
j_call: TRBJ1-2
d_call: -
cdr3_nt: TGTGCCAGCAGCCGACGGCATGGCTACACCTTC
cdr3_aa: CASSRRHGYTF

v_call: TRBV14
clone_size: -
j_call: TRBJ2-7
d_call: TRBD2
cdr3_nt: TGTGCCAGCAGCACCTCACTAGCGGGAGCTATCTACGAGCAGTACTTC
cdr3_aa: CASSTSLAGAIYEQYF

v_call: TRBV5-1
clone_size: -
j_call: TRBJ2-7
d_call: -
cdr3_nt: TGCGCCAGCAGCGAGACTAGCTACGAGCAGTACTTC
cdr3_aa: CASSETSYEQYF

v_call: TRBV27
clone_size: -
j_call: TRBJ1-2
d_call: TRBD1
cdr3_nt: TGTGCCAGCAGTCCAAGACAGGGAACCTATGGCTACACCTTC
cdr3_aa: CASSPRQGTYGYTF

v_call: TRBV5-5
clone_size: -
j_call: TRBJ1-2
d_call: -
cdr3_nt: TGTGCCAGCAGCTTGGATGCCTATGGCTACACCTTC
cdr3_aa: CASSLDAYGYTF

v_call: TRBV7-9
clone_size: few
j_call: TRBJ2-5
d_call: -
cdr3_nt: TGTGCCAGCAGCTTAGGGGTCCATTTAGAGGAGACCCAGTACTTC
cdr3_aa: CASSLGVHLEETQYF

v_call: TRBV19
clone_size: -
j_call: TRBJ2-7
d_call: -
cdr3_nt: TGTGCCAGTAGTATAGATCTACAATCCGAGCAGTACTTC
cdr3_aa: CASSIDLQSEQYF

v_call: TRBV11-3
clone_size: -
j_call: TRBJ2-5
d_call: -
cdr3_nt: TGTGCCAGCAGCTTAGGTACAGGAGTCAACCAAGAGACCCAGTACTTC
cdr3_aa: CASSLGTGVNQETQYF

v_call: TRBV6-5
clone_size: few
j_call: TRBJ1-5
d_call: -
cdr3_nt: TGTGCCAGCAGTTACTCATGGGGGCAGCCCCAGCATTTT
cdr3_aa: CASSYSWGQPQHF

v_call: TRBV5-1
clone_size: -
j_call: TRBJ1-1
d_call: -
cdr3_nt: TGCGCCAGCACGATACAGGGAGGAAACACTGAAGCTTTCTTT
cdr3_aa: CASTIQGGNTEAFF

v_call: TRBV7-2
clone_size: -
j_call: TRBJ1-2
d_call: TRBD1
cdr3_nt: TGTGCCAGCAGCTTCTCCGGGACAGGGTCTTATGGCTACACCTTC
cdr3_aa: CASSFSGTGSYGYTF

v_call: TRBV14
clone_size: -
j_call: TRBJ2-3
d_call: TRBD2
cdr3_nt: TGTGCCAGCAGCCAAGCCCGGGCTAGCGGCTACACAGATACGCAGTATTTT
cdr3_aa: CASSQARASGYTDTQYF

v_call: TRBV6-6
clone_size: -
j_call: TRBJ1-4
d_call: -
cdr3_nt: TGTGCCAGCAGACCCGGGACCCGGGTCGAAAAACTGTTTTTT
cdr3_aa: CASRPGTRVEKLFF

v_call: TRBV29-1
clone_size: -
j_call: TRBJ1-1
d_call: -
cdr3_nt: TGCAGCGTTGTCAGGGGCAACACTGAAGCTTTCTTT
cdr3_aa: CSVVRGNTEAFF

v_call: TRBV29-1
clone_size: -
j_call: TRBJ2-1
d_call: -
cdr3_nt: TGCAGCGTTGAAAGGACAGCTAATGAGCAGTTCTTC
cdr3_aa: CSVERTANEQFF

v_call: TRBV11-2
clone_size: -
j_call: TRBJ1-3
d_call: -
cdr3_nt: TGTGCCAGCAGTGGACTTACGCGGGATGGAAACACCATATATTTT
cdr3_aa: CASSGLTRDGNTIYF

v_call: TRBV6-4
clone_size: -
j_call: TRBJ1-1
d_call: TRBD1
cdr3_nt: TGTGCCAGCAGACAGGGGCCGAACACTGAAGCTTTCTTT
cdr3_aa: CASRQGPNTEAFF

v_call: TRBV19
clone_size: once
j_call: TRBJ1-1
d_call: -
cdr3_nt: TGTGCCAGTAGTACTCTACAGGGAACTGAAGCTTTCTTT
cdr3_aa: CASSTLQGTEAFF

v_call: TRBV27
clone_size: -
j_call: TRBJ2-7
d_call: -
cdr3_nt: TGTGCCAGCAGTTTCAAGGGCCCTCCCTACGAGCAGTACTTC
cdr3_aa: CASSFKGPPYEQYF

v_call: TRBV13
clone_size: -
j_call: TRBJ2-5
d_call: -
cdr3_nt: TGTGCCAGCGGAAAATGGACAGTAGAGACCCAGTACTTC
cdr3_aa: CASGKWTVETQYF

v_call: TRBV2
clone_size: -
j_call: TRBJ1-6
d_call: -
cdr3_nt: TGTGCCAGCAGTGGACAGGCCTATAATTCACCCCTCCACTTT
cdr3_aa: CASSGQAYNSPLHF

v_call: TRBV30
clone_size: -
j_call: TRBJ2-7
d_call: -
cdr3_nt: TGTGCCTGGAGTTTCTCCTACGAGCAGTACTTC
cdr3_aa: CAWSFSYEQYF

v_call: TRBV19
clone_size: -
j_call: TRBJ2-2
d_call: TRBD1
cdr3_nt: TGTGCCAGTAGTCCAGGGACAGGAGGGATCGGGGAGCTGTTTTTT
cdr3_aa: CASSPGTGGIGELFF

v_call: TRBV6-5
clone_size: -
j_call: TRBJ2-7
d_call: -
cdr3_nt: TGTGCCAGCAGTTACGTCGGGACCCACTACGAGCAGTACTTC
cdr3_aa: CASSYVGTHYEQYF

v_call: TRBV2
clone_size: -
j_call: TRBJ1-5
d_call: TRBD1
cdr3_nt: TGTGCCAGCAGTGGAGAGAGTCGGACAGGGGGCAATCAGCCCCAGCATTTT
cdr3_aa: CASSGESRTGGNQPQHF